The 4 T cell receptor beta chains listed next were all sequenced from one sample in a study of blood T cell repertoires in COVID-19. Using immunoSEQ multiplex PCR, the repertoire was profiled, and TCRdb retains in-frame clones only, with some absent. The table records tens of thousands of clones, around 96% of them present only once. Sequenced material: peripheral blood. These receptors were taken from a human donor with active COVID-19. The donor label of this sample is uncertain.

In this sample, this clone turned up once. This chain links TRBV18 with TRBJ1-5; D gene uncertain. Between the trimmed V and J ends, which lost 2 bases and 0 bases, there was a span of 23 bases. The CDR3 has 20 amino acids. The germline CDR1 and CDR2 sequences are KGHSH and LQKENI. CDR3 DNA: TGTGCCAGCTCACCAGCAAGATTAAAGGGAGCGAACTATAGCAATCAGCCCCAGCATTTT. Translating gives CASSPARLKGANYSNQPQHF.

The chain carries TRBV6-5 and TRBJ2-3, with D perhaps matching TRBD1 (5 bases). Per germline, CDR1 MNHEY and CDR2 SVGAGI. Trimming removed 6 bases at V and 0 bases at J, with 10 bases between. This CDR3 is built from 14 residues. CDR3 amino acids: CASRLTGSTDTQYF. DNA for the CDR3: TGTGCCAGCAGGCTAACAGGTAGCACAGATACGCAGTATTTT.

The chain couples TRBV18 to TRBJ2-1; weak D call: TRBD1 (6 bases). In germline, CDR1 is KGHSH, CDR2 LQKENI. The CDR3 totals 13 residues. V shed 4 bases and J shed 8 bases, with 12 bases lying between them. CDR3 DNA sequence: TGTGCCAGCTCACTACTGTCAGGGGATGAGCAGTTCTTC. Protein: CASSLLSGDEQFF. The full variable domain, with the rest looked up from reference TRBV18 and TRBJ2-1, is NAGVMQNPRHLVRRRGQEARLRCSPMKGHSHVYWYRQLPEEGLKFMVYLQKENIIDESGMPKERFSAEFPKEGPSILRIQQVVRGDSAAYFCASSLLSGDEQFFGPGTRLTVL.

Of note for this clone: Germline and junction disagree at one end, which may indicate a read error. This sample includes further DNA sequences coding for the same CDR3. This chain uses TRBV19 with TRBJ2-5; D ambiguous. The CDR3 loop spans 12 amino acids. Germline values: CDR1 LNHDA, CDR2 SQIVND (reference sequence). The CDR3 bases are TGTGCCAGTAGTAGAGGCCAAGAGGCCCAGTACTTC. Its translation is CASSRGQEAQYF.